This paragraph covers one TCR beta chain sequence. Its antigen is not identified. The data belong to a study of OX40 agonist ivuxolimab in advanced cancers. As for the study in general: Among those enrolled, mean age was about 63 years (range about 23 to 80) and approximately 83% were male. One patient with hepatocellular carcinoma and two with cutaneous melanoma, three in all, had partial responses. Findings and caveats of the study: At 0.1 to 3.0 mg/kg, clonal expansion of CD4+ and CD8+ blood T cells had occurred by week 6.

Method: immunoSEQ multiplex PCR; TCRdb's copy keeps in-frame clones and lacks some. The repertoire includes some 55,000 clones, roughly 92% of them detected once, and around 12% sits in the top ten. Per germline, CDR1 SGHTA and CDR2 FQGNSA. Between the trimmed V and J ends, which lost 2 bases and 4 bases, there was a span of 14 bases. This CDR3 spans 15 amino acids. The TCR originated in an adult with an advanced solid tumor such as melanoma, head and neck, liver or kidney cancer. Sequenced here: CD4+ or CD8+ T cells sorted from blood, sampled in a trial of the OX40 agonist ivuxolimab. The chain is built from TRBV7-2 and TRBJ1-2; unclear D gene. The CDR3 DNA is TGTGCCAGCAGCTTAACCCCCTCGCGGCCCTATGGCTACACCTTC. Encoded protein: CASSLTPSRPYGYTF.